This passage covers 15 T cell receptor beta chains from one sample sequenced in a study of blood T cell repertoires in COVID-19. Sequencing was performed with immunoSEQ multiplex PCR; in TCRdb, only in-frame clones are kept and a portion is missing. The repertoire holds 61,000 or so clones, with around 90% as singletons. Material: peripheral blood. The receptors originated from a woman of 80 years or more with active COVID-19.

This sequence joins TRBV15 and TRBJ1-2; no clear D gene. The CDR3 extends over 14 amino acids. CDR1 and CDR2 (germline): LNHNV, YYDKDF (reference sequence). V lost 0 bases and J lost 0, with 5 bases in between. CDR3 loop: CATSRDRSNYGYTF. The DNA for the CDR3 is TGTGCCACCAGCAGAGACAGGTCTAACTATGGCTACACCTTC.

The chain recombines TRBV29-1 with TRBJ1-1, with unresolved D. Trimming removed 5 bases from V and 3 bases from J, with 13 bases in between. Germline V lookup: CDR1 SQVTM, CDR2 ANQGSEA. The CDR3 runs to 13 residues. CDR3 residues: CSVRPGYDTEAFF. CDR3 nucleotides: TGCAGCGTTCGCCCGGGGTATGACACTGAAGCTTTCTTT. Full variable domain (rest looked up from reference TRBV29-1 and TRBJ1-1): SAVISQKPSRDICQRGTSLTIQCQVDSQVTMMFWYRQQPGQSLTLIATANQGSEATYESGFVIDKFPISRPNLTFSTLTVSNMSPEDSSIYLCSVRPGYDTEAFFGQGTRLTVV.

This clone has more than one count but fewer than ten. The gene calls are TRBV4-1 and TRBJ2-7; 11 bases are a match to TRBD2. The V gene's germline CDR1 is MGHRA and CDR2 YSYEKL. The length of the CDR3 is 18 residues. The trim removed 2 bases at V and 3 bases at J, leaving 12 bases unmatched. CDR3 nucleotides: TGCGCCAGCAGCCAAAGGCTAGCGGGGGGCCGGGCCTACTACGAGCAGTACTTC. Translating it yields CASSQRLAGGRAYYEQYF.

The V call is TRBV29-1, the J call TRBJ2-1; 10 bases agree with TRBD2. V was pared by 6 bases and J by 5 bases, with 10 bases of the junction left unmatched. The CDR3 has 15 residues. Germline V gene lookup returns CDR1 SQVTM and CDR2 ANQGSEA. CDR3 amino acids: CSVRAGGPRNNEQFF. The CDR3 coding sequence is TGCAGCGTCCGAGCGGGGGGGCCGAGGAACAATGAGCAGTTCTTC.

This clone was recorded only once. V usage is TRBV7-3 and J usage is TRBJ1-6; D may be TRBD1 (6 bases). The germline V and J ends were trimmed by 6 bases and 9 bases, with 12 bases remaining between them. CDR1 is SGHTA and CDR2 is FQGTGA in the germline V gene. This CDR3 region has 13 residues. The DNA for the CDR3 is TGTGCCAGCAGTGAGACAGGTGGTTCACCCCTCCACTTT. Amino acids: CASSETGGSPLHF.

The genes are TRBV6-1 and TRBJ1-1; D remains unclear. V was cut by 1 base and J by 5 bases, with 8 bases left in between. CDR1 is MNHNS, CDR2 SASEGT, per germline. This CDR3 has 13 residues. The chain's CDR3 is CASSEVGETEAFF. In DNA form, the CDR3 reads TGTGCCAGCAGTGAAGTTGGAGAAACTGAAGCTTTCTTT.

The V call is TRBV2, the J call TRBJ2-3; 9 nucleotides align to TRBD2. V shed 3 bases, J shed 3 bases, and the junction held 1 base outside the gene matches. The germline V gene has CDR1 SNHLY and CDR2 FYNNEI. This CDR3 has 14 residues. CDR3 coding DNA: TGTGCCAGCAGTGAGGGACTAGCAACAGATACGCAGTATTTT. Encoded protein: CASSEGLATDTQYF.

The J gene is TRBJ2-3, the V gene TRBV5-1; TRBD1 matches 8 bases. J gave up 5 bases and V 2 bases, and 4 bases lay outside the gene matches. Germline V gene data show CDR1 as SGHRS and CDR2 as YFSETQ. The CDR3 contains 14 residues. CDR3 region: CASSFGTGGDTQYF. The CDR3 DNA follows: TGCGCCAGCAGCTTCGGGACAGGAGGAGATACGCAGTATTTT.

This chain links TRBV3-1 (or the pseudogene TRBV3-2) with TRBJ2-7; 8 bases agree with TRBD2. CDR1 is LGHDT and CDR2 is YNNKEL in the germline V gene (reference sequence). Trimming took 4 bases from V and 4 from J; bases not matched to a gene: 9. The CDR3 length is 15 residues. The CDR3 sequence is CASSPGSSGEYEQYF. The CDR3 bases are TGTGCCAGCAGCCCCGGTAGTAGCGGGGAATACGAGCAGTACTTC.

V gene TRBV7-8 combines with J gene TRBJ2-7; D unclear. This CDR3 is built from 13 residues. Trimming removed 0 bases from V and 3 bases from J, with 6 bases in between. Germline loops: CDR1 SGHVS, CDR2 FQNEAQ. The CDR3 loop is CASSLAAGYEQYF. The DNA for the CDR3 is TGTGCCAGCAGCTTAGCGGCAGGCTACGAGCAGTACTTC.

This clone was picked up one time. The V call is TRBV19, the J call TRBJ2-3, with D unresolved. Trimming took 5 bases from V and 0 from J, leaving 9 bases between them. From germline, CDR1 is LNHDA and CDR2 SQIVND (reference sequence). This CDR3 contains 14 residues. The CDR3 nucleotides are TGTGCCAGTAGTCCACGGTCTAGCACAGATACGCAGTATTTT. Its translation: CASSPRSSTDTQYF.

This chain connects TRBV9 to TRBJ2-2, with TRBD2 matching over 7 bases. This CDR3 contains 15 residues. Looked up from germline, CDR1 is SGDLS and CDR2 is YYNGEE. V lost 3 bases to trimming and J lost 4 bases; unmatched junction nucleotides: 6. DNA for the CDR3: TGTGCCAGCAGCGGGGAGGGGTCCCTCACCGGGGAGCTGTTTTTT. Its translation is CASSGEGSLTGELFF.

This clone was recorded only once. The V call is TRBV25-1, the J call TRBJ2-5, with no clear D. This CDR3 contains 14 residues. The V end lost 6 bases, the J end lost 4 bases, and 15 bases lay between the germline ends. Germline V lookup: CDR1 MGHDK, CDR2 SYGVNS. The CDR3 spells CASRSKPLGETQYF. CDR3 DNA sequence: TGTGCCAGCAGGTCGAAGCCCCTAGGAGAGACCCAGTACTTC.

The chain combines TRBV9 with TRBJ2-3, with D unresolved. In germline, CDR1 is SGDLS, CDR2 YYNGEE. This CDR3 has 14 amino acids. V shed 2 bases and J shed 0 bases, with 7 bases lying between them. The CDR3 loop is CASSVQSSTDTQYF. In nucleotides, the CDR3 is TGTGCCAGCAGCGTTCAGTCTAGCACAGATACGCAGTATTTT.

J is TRBJ2-1 and V is TRBV6-4, with a possible D match to TRBD2 (6 bases). This CDR3 spans 15 amino acids. Germline values: CDR1 MRHNA, CDR2 SNTAGT. Trimming removed 6 bases from V and 7 bases from J, with 19 bases in between. The CDR3 sequence: CASSAVASVNNEQFF. The CDR3 nucleotides read TGTGCCAGCAGCGCGGTGGCTAGCGTCAATAATGAGCAGTTCTTC.